The T cell receptor beta chain under discussion was sequenced for a study of control samples from healthy donors and cancer patients (dated by TCRdb to about 2020). Receptor amplification or capture employed the immunoSEQ multiplex PCR assay. This is the immuneACCESS table as TCRdb keeps it, with only in-frame sequences that have V and J called. A part of the clones is gone; compared with another copy, unresolved V genes explain less than half, and the rest is unexplained. This sample gives some 56,000 clones in total; 95% of them show up just once. The top ten clonotypes cover approximately 2.4% of the sample. V is shortened by 4 bases, J by 7 bases, and the region joining them spans 17 bases. The germline V gene (reference sequence) provides CDR1 MNHEY and CDR2 SMNVEV. From cysteine to phenylalanine, the CDR3 is 15 amino acids long. The read is trimmed to its CDR3 DNA, 45 bases read in frame from base 1.

A remark on this clone: What antigen it recognizes has not been identified. No much larger clonotype is one base removed from it; base qualities were not supplied.

The sequencing input was blood. The rearrangement joined TRBV27 to TRBJ2-1; a tentative D call is TRBD2 (5 bases match). The clonotype was recovered from a man in his thirties or forties in good health. In nucleotides, the sequence is TGTGCCAGCAGTTGGGCCCTAACTAGTACGAATGAGCAGTTCTTC. Its protein product is CASSWALTSTNEQFF.